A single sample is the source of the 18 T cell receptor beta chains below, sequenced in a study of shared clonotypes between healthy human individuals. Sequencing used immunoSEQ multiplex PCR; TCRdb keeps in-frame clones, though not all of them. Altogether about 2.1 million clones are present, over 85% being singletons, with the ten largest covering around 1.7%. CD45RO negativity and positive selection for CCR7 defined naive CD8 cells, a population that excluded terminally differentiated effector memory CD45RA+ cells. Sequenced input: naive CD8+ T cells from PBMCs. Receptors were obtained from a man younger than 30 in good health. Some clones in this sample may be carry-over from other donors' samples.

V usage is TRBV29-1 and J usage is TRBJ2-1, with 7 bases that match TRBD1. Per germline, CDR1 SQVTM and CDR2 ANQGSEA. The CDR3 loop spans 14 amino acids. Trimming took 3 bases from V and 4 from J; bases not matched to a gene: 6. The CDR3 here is CSVEGTATYNEQFF. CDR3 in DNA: TGCAGCGTTGAGGGGACAGCGACATACAATGAGCAGTTCTTC.

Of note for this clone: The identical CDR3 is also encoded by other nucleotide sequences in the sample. The CDR3 is CASSLRDRGPYEQYF. Here the CDR3 DNA reads TGTGCCAGCAGCCTCCGGGACAGGGGGCCCTACGAGCAGTACTTC. The rearrangement links TRBV5-4 to TRBJ2-7; TRBD1 matches 12 bases. The J segment lost 2 bases and the V segment lost 4 bases, leaving 4 bases of the junction unmatched. This CDR3 comprises 15 residues. CDR1 and CDR2 (germline): SGHNT, YYREEE (reference sequence).

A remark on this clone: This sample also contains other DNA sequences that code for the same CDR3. In nucleotides, the CDR3 is TGTGCCAGCAGTCTAGCGGGAGTGGGTGAGACCCAGTACTTC. Its translation is CASSLAGVGETQYF. J is TRBJ2-5 and V is TRBV7-9; 10 positions match TRBD2. V was pared by 6 bases and J by 5 bases, with 6 bases of the junction left unmatched. In germline, CDR1 is SEHNR, CDR2 FQNEAQ (reference sequence). The CDR3 loop spans 14 amino acids.

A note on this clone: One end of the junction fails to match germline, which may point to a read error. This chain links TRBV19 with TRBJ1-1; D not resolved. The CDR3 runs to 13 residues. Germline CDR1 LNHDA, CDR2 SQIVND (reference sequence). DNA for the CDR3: TGTGCCAGTAGTCTAGAACTGAACACTGAAGCTTTCTTT. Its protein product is CASSLELNTEAFF.

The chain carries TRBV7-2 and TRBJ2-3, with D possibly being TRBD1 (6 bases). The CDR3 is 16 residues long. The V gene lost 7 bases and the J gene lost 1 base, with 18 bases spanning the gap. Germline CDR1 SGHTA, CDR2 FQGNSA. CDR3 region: CASNFHREWGTDTQYF. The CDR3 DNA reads TGTGCCAGCAACTTTCACAGGGAGTGGGGCACAGATACGCAGTATTTT.

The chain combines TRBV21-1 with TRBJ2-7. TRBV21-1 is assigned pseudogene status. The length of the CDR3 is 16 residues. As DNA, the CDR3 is TGTGCCAGCAGCAAAGTGGGGGGCAGAAAGGCCTACGAGCAGTACTTC. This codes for CASSKVGGRKAYEQYF.

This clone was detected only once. This CDR3 is CASSLIGSYGYTF. The CDR3 nucleotides read TGTGCCAGCAGTTTAATAGGGTCCTATGGCTACACCTTC. The chain is built from TRBV27 and TRBJ1-2; D is unresolved. Germline CDR1 is MNHEY and CDR2 is SMNVEV (reference sequence). The V and J ends lost 2 bases and 4 bases respectively, with 8 bases between them. The CDR3 sequence is 13 residues long.

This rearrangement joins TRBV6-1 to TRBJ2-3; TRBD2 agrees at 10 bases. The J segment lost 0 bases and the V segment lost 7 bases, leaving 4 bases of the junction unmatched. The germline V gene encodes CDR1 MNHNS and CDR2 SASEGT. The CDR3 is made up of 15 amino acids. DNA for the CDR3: TGTGCCAGCAAGCCTAGCGGGAGAAGCACAGATACGCAGTATTTT. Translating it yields CASKPSGRSTDTQYF.

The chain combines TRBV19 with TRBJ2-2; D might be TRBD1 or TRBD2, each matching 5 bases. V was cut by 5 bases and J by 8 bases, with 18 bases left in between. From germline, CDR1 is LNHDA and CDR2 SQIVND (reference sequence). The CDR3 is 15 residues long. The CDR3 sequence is CASSRDRTYRGELFF. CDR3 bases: TGTGCCAGTAGTCGGGACCGAACTTACAGGGGGGAGCTGTTTTTT.

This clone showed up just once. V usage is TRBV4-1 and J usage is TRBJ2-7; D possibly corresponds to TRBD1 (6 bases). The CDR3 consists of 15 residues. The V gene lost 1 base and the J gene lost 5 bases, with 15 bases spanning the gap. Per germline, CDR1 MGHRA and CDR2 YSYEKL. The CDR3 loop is CASSQVRTVIDEQYF. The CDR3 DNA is TGCGCCAGCAGCCAAGTCCGGACAGTGATAGACGAGCAGTACTTC.

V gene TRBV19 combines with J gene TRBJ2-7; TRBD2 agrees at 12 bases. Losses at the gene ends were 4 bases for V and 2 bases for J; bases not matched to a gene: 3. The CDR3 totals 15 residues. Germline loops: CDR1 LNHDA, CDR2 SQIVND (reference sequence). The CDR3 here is CASSTWTSGTYEQYF. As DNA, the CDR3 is TGTGCCAGTAGTACCTGGACTAGCGGGACCTACGAGCAGTACTTC. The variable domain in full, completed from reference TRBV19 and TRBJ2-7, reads DGGITQSPKYLFRKEGQNVTLSCEQNLNHDAMYWYRQDPGQGLRLIYYSQIVNDFQKGDIAEGYSVSREKKESFPLTVTSAQKNPTAFYLCASSTWTSGTYEQYFGPGTRLTVT.

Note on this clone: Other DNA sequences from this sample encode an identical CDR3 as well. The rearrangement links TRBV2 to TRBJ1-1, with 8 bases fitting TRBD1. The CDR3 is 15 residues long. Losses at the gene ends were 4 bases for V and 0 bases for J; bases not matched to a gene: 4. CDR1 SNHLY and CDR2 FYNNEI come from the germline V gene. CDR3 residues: CASSADRGLNTEAFF. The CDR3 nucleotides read TGTGCCAGCAGTGCCGACAGGGGATTGAACACTGAAGCTTTCTTT.

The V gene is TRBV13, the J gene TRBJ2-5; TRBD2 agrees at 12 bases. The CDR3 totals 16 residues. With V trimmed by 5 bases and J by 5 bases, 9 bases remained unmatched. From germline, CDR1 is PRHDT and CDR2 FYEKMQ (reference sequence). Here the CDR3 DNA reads TGTGCCAGCAGCGAGAGACTAGCGGGAGCTAGGGAGACCCAGTACTTC. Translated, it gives CASSERLAGARETQYF.

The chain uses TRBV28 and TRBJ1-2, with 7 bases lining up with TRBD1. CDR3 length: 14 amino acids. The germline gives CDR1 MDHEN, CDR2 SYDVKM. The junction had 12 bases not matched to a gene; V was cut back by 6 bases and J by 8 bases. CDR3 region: CASSLRTGGTGYTF. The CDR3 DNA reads TGTGCCAGCAGCCTTCGGACAGGCGGAACGGGCTACACCTTC.

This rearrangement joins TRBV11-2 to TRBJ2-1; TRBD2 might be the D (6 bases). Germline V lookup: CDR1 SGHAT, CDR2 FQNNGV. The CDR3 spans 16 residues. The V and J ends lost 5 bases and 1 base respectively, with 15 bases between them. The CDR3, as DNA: TGTGCCAGCAGCCTGGGACTCCTGGCGTCCTACAATGAGCAGTTCTTC. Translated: CASSLGLLASYNEQFF.

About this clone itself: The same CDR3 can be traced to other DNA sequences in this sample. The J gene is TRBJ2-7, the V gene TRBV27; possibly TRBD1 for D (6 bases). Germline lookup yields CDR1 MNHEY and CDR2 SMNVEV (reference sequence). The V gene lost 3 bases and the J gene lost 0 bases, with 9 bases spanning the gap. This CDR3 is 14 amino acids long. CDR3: CASSLLTGSYEQYF. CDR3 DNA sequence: TGTGCCAGCAGTTTGTTGACAGGCTCCTACGAGCAGTACTTC.

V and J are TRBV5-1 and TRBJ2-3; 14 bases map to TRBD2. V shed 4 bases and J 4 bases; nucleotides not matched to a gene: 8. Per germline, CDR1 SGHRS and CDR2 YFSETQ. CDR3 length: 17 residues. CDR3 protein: CASSTGLAGGGADTQYF. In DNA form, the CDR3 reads TGCGCCAGCAGCACCGGACTAGCGGGAGGCGGGGCAGATACGCAGTATTTT.

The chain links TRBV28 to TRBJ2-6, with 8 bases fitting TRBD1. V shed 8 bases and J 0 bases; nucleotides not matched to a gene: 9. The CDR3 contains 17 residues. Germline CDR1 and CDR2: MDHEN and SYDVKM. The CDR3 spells CASGTGQAYSGANVLTF. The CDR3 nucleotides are TGTGCCAGCGGTACGGGACAGGCATACTCTGGGGCCAACGTCCTGACTTTC.